This TCR beta chain is drawn from a study of PD-1 blockade in classical Hodgkin lymphoma. Data came from immunoSEQ multiplex PCR; TCRdb stores just in-frame clones and leaves some out. The table lists approximately 65,000 clones, 90% to 95% of them singletons. Sample time point: cycle 4 day 1 (C4D1), after around six weeks of nivolumab. Relapse was seen in all patients after autologous stem cell transplantation, and brentuximab vedotin exposure was variable. Complete response, partial response or progressive disease was recorded as best response. Broader study findings: Unlike CD8+ TCR diversity, which did not rise significantly by C4D1, CD4+ TCR diversity did.

This clone was recorded once. Antigen unknown. The V gene's germline CDR1 is SEHNR and CDR2 FQNEAQ (reference sequence). The CDR3 totals 16 residues. The V end lost 4 bases, the J end lost 2 bases, and 18 bases lay between the germline ends. The sequences come from peripheral blood mononuclear cells (PBMCs), collected before the fourth cycle of nivolumab. The rearrangement uses TRBV7-9 and TRBJ2-7; D possibly corresponds to TRBD2 (6 bases). This TCR derives from a human donor with classical Hodgkin lymphoma. The CDR3 loop is CASSSPEGTGPYEQYF. The CDR3 coding sequence is TGTGCCAGCAGCTCCCCTGAGGGGACTGGCCCCTACGAGCAGTACTTC. Full variable domain (outside the CDR3, taken from reference TRBV7-9 and TRBJ2-7): DTGVSQNPRHKITKRGQNVTFRCDPISEHNRLYWYRQTLGQGPEFLTYFQNEAQLEKSRLLSDRFSAERPKGSFSTLEIQRTEQGDSAMYLCASSSPEGTGPYEQYFGPGTRLTVT.